This section outlines one TCR beta chain sequence together with its context. The record originates from a study of blood T cell repertoires in COVID-19. Study-level background: Spain, Italy and the United States supplied samples that represented acute and convalescent COVID-19. PBMCs, B-cell-depleted T cells, or T cells were the source of the cDNA or gDNA that made up the material.

V shed 1 base and J shed 4 bases, with 13 bases lying between them. This CDR3 is 15 amino acids long. The V gene's germline CDR1 is LGHDT and CDR2 YNNKEL (reference sequence). Under the authors' procedure: Quantification of nucleated cells was approximated via reference gene primer amplification. Sequenced by immunoSEQ multiplex PCR; TCRdb stores in-frame clones only, minus some. V and J calls plus clone size are reproduced from that table; the DNA served to infer D and trimming. Of 45,000 to 60,000 clones listed, about 89% are singletons. The specimen was peripheral blood. This sequence joins TRBV3-1 (or the pseudogene TRBV3-2) and TRBJ2-5; D is uncertain. This sequence was found in a man in his sixties or seventies with active COVID-19. DNA for the CDR3: TGTGCCAGCAGCCAAGGTCGCGACACACGAGAGACCCAGTACTTC. Residues: CASSQGRDTRETQYF.